These 15 T cell receptor beta chains originate from one sample sequenced in a study of cytomegalovirus exposure and HLA in healthy donors. The study ran its PCR with 60 Vbeta and 13 Jbeta primers. Repertoires were generated with immunoSEQ multiplex PCR, while TCRdb's copy carries only in-frame clones and drops some. The table records about 240,000 clones, around 81% of them present only once. Material for sequencing was PBMCs. Every receptor here comes from a woman in her fifties or sixties in good health and CMV-seropositive.

The chain joins TRBV4-2 to TRBJ2-7, with 14 nucleotides matching TRBD2. V lost 3 bases to trimming and J lost 7 bases; unmatched junction nucleotides: 8. This CDR3 spans 16 amino acids. The germline V gene encodes CDR1 LGHNA and CDR2 YNFKEQ. The CDR3 DNA sequence: TGTGCCAGCAGCCAGGGGACTAGCGGGAGTAGGGGGGAGCAGTACTTC. This gives the protein CASSQGTSGSRGEQYF.

The CDR3 DNA reads TGTGCCAGCAGGCGGACTAGCGGAAACACCGGGGAGCTGTTTTTT. Protein: CASRRTSGNTGELFF. V usage is TRBV27 and J usage is TRBJ2-2; TRBD2 matches 10 bases. CDR1 and CDR2 (germline): MNHEY, SMNVEV (reference sequence). Trimming took 6 bases from V and 2 from J; bases not matched to a gene: 3. The CDR3 covers 15 residues.

The chain carries TRBV6-1 and TRBJ1-4, with TRBD1 matching 8 bases. The germline V gene encodes CDR1 MNHNS and CDR2 SASEGT. This CDR3 is built from 15 residues. V dropped 3 bases and J dropped 7; count of bases not matched to a gene: 7. CDR3 nucleotide sequence: TGTGCCAGCAGTGAGTTACAGGGGGGGAGTGAAAAACTGTTTTTT. Encoded protein: CASSELQGGSEKLFF.

This chain joins TRBV7-7 and TRBJ2-1, with D hard to call. Germline loops: CDR1 SSHAT, CDR2 FNYEAQ (reference sequence). Trimming stripped 5 bases from V and 9 bases from J, with 14 bases between. There are 13 residues in the CDR3. The CDR3 reads CASSLGRATEQFF. As DNA, the CDR3 is TGTGCCAGCAGCCTAGGTAGAGCGACTGAGCAGTTCTTC. Complete variable domain (other parts from reference TRBV7-7 and TRBJ2-1): GAGVSQSPRYKVTKRGQDVTLRCDPISSHATLYWYQQALGQGPEFLTYFNYEAQPDKSGLPSDRFSAERPEGSISTLTIQRTEQRDSAMYRCASSLGRATEQFFGPGTRLTVL.

This clone has just one count. The chain carries TRBV15 and TRBJ2-2; 7 bases line up with TRBD2. CDR3 length: 17 residues. V lost 0 bases and J lost 3; bases outside the gene matches: 7. Looked up from germline, CDR1 is LNHNV and CDR2 is YYDKDF (reference sequence). The CDR3 region is CATSRDQLAVYTGELFF. Here the CDR3 DNA reads TGTGCCACCAGCAGAGATCAGCTAGCGGTATACACCGGGGAGCTGTTTTTT.

The chain couples TRBV5-4 to TRBJ1-2; D unresolved. Between the trimmed V and J ends, which lost 4 bases and 4 bases, there was a span of 5 bases. The CDR3 is 11 amino acids. The germline CDR1 and CDR2 sequences are SGHNT and YYREEE (reference sequence). DNA of the CDR3: TGTGCCAGCAGCCGGGGCTATGGCTACACCTTC. Its protein product is CASSRGYGYTF.

V is TRBV7-2 and J is TRBJ2-2, with D possibly matching TRBD1 (6 bases). Looked up from germline, CDR1 is SGHTA and CDR2 is FQGNSA. Trimming shortened V by 5 bases and J by 3 bases, and 13 bases separated the two germline ends. CDR3 length: 15 amino acids. The CDR3 bases are TGTGCCAGCAGCCCAGGACAGACCCACACCGGGGAGCTGTTTTTT. Its translation: CASSPGQTHTGELFF.

In regard to this clone: A read error may account for a junction end that differs from germline. Within the sample, other DNA sequences also encode this same CDR3. The rearrangement links TRBV5-6 to TRBJ2-7, with 8 bases that match TRBD2. Germline V gene data show CDR1 as SGHDT and CDR2 as YYEEEE. The CDR3 loop spans 15 amino acids. The CDR3 spells CASSLTGTSSYEQYF. The CDR3, as DNA: TGCGCCAGCAGCTTGACCGGGACTAGCTCCTACGAGCAGTACTTC.

This chain connects TRBV5-1 to TRBJ2-5, with 10 bases fitting TRBD1. Germline trimming cut 2 bases from V and 5 bases from J; bases unmatched to any gene: 15. Germline assignment: CDR1 SGHRS and CDR2 YFSETQ. The CDR3 spans 18 residues. The CDR3 protein is CASSFSTDRGRVRETQYF. Here the CDR3 DNA reads TGCGCCAGCAGCTTCTCTACAGACAGGGGGCGAGTGAGGGAGACCCAGTACTTC.

This clone was observed a few times. The chain employs TRBV28 and TRBJ1-1, with D hard to call. This CDR3 is built from 10 residues. The V end lost 10 bases, the J end lost 11 bases, and 14 bases lay between the germline ends. From germline, CDR1 is MDHEN and CDR2 SYDVKM. The CDR3 nucleotides are TGTGCCACCCTCCCCAGGAAGGCTTTCTTT. Amino acids: CATLPRKAFF.

The sample holds a few counts of this clone. This CDR3 reads CASSLFPPWGQTGNEQFF. In DNA, the CDR3 is TGTGCCAGCAGCTTATTTCCCCCATGGGGACAGACAGGCAATGAGCAGTTCTTC. The chain carries TRBV7-3 and TRBJ2-1; 7 bases are shared with TRBD1. The germline V gene has CDR1 SGHTA and CDR2 FQGTGA. Losses at the gene ends were 2 bases for V and 6 bases for J; bases not matched to a gene: 16. The CDR3 spans 18 residues.

This clone was observed a few times. The junction shows a germline mismatch at one end, possibly a read error. The chain employs TRBV7-9 and TRBJ2-2, with a tentative D call TRBD1 (6 bases). This CDR3 contains 15 residues. Germline lookup yields CDR1 SEHNR and CDR2 FQNEAQ (reference sequence). The CDR3 spells CSSSLGAGLTGELFF. In nucleotides, the CDR3 is TGTTCCAGCAGCTTGGGGGCAGGTCTCACCGGGGAGCTGTTTTTT.

The table lists this clone with a count of one. CDR3 DNA: TGTGCCAGCAGGGGGAGTAGCGGTTACAATGAGCAGTTCTTC. Encoded protein: CASRGSSGYNEQFF. V gene TRBV5-4 combines with J gene TRBJ2-1, with D possibly matching TRBD2 (6 bases). The ends were cut back, 5 bases at V and 4 bases at J, with 13 bases in the middle. CDR3 length: 14 residues. Germline CDR1 is SGHNT and CDR2 is YYREEE (reference sequence).

The chain combines TRBV2 with TRBJ2-5, with D maybe TRBD1 (6 bases). Judging by the DNA end, TRBJ2-7 fits better; the J call may be wrong. The CDR3 extends over 13 amino acids. Germline-derived CDR1 and CDR2 are SNHLY and FYNNEI. The CDR3 reads CASSDPQGREQYF. The CDR3 DNA reads as TGTGCCAGCAGTGACCCACAGGGCCGCGAGCAGTACTTC.

The gene calls are TRBV4-1 and TRBJ2-6, with 9 positions matching TRBD1. The CDR3 totals 20 residues. V shed 1 base and J 1 base; nucleotides not matched to a gene: 11. Germline CDR1 reads MGHRA; CDR2 reads YSYEKL. The CDR3 DNA reads TGCGCCAGCAGCCAAGCCGGGACAGGGCAGACTTGGTCTGGGGCCAACGTCCTGACTTTC. Protein: CASSQAGTGQTWSGANVLTF.